The 27 T cell receptor beta chains below all came from one sample that was sequenced in a study of T cells in Graves' hyperthyroidism and ophthalmopathy. RNA transcripts yielded amplified TCR beta CDR3 regions. HTBI primers were used for first-round RT-PCR of the TCR CDR3. TCRdb redid the calling of the multiplex PCR reads with MiXCR, one entry per CDR3 protein. The sample yields a few hundred thousand distinct CDR3 sequences, about 43% seen once. Sequencing used peripheral blood or thyroid tissue (not recorded which). These receptors all come from a young woman with Graves' hyperthyroidism.

Comment on this clonotype: A much larger clone lies one base from this, so it may be a read error. This chain links TRBV19 with TRBJ1-1; D is undetermined. CDR1 is LNHDA and CDR2 is SQIVND in the germline V gene (reference sequence). Trimming took off 8 bases at V and 0 bases at J, with 16 bases between the two ends. This CDR3 is built from 15 residues. Here the CDR3 DNA reads TGTGCCAGTGGTCCGTCGCGAGGGTTGAACACTGAAGCTTTCTTT. Protein product: CASGPSRGLNTEAFF. The full variable domain, its missing parts supplied by reference TRBV19 and TRBJ1-1, is DGGITQSPKYLFRKEGQNVTLSCEQNLNHDAMYWYRQDPGQGLRLIYYSQIVNDFQKGDIAEGYSVSREKKESFPLTVTSAQKNPTAFYLCASGPSRGLNTEAFFGQGTRLTVV.

This clonotype appeared many times. This rearrangement joins TRBV24-1 to TRBJ1-4; 7 bases are shared with TRBD1. The CDR3 totals 14 residues. Germline V CDR1 and CDR2: KGHDR, SFDVKD. Trimming at V came to 3 bases and at J to 6 bases, leaving 3 bases not matched to a gene. CDR3 loop: CATSDPGTDEKLFF. CDR3 sequence (DNA): TGTGCCACCAGTGATCCGGGGACAGATGAAAAACTGTTTTTT.

The sample holds many counts of this clonotype. The rearrangement uses TRBV20-1 and TRBJ2-7, with 8 bases identical to TRBD2. This CDR3 region has 14 residues. Trimming took 6 bases from V and 5 from J; bases not matched to a gene: 12. Germline V lookup: CDR1 DFQATT, CDR2 SNEGSKA (reference sequence). CDR3 amino acids: CSARTGGPMDEQYF. The CDR3 nucleotides read TGCAGTGCGAGGACGGGAGGGCCGATGGACGAGCAGTACTTC.

This clonotype has a count of ten or more. The rearrangement uses TRBV7-9 and TRBJ2-5; either TRBD1 or TRBD2 may fit D (5 bases each). The CDR3 contains 15 residues. Trimming left V 6 bases short and J 10 bases short, with 24 bases between. Per the germline V gene, CDR1 is SEHNR and CDR2 is FQNEAQ (reference sequence). CDR3: CASRPVPGRSQDQYF. The CDR3 DNA reads TGTGCCAGCAGGCCAGTACCGGGACGTAGCCAAGACCAGTACTTC.

This clonotype came up many times. The chain combines TRBV13 with TRBJ1-1; 8 bases fit TRBD1. The V gene end was trimmed by 4 bases and the J gene end by 4 bases; junction bases not matched to a gene: 8. CDR1 is PRHDT and CDR2 is FYEKMQ in the germline V gene (reference sequence). The CDR3 is 15 amino acids. The DNA of the CDR3 is TGTGCCAGCAGCTCCCCGACAGGGGTGGCCACTGAAGCTTTCTTT. Encoded protein: CASSSPTGVATEAFF. Supplemented by reference TRBV13 and TRBJ1-1, the full variable domain reads AAGVIQSPRHLIKEKRETATLKCYPIPRHDTVYWYQQGPGQDPQFLISFYEKMQSDKGSIPDRFSAQQFSDYHSELNMSSLELGDSALYFCASSSPTGVATEAFFGQGTRLTVV.

The rearrangement uses TRBV6-5 and TRBJ2-7; 9 bases are shared with TRBD1. V was clipped by 6 bases and J by 4 bases; unmatched bases: 10. Looked up from germline, CDR1 is MNHEY and CDR2 is SVGAGI. This CDR3 is 15 amino acids long. CDR3 nucleotides: TGTGCCAGCAGCCAATCGGGACAGGGAATATACGAGCAGTACTTC. Translating it yields CASSQSGQGIYEQYF.

In this sample, this clonotype turned up many times. V gene TRBV29-1 combines with J gene TRBJ2-7; D might be TRBD1 (6 bases). This CDR3 is built from 12 residues. The germline V gene encodes CDR1 SQVTM and CDR2 ANQGSEA. Trimming took off 7 bases at V and 0 bases at J, with 10 bases between the two ends. CDR3 nucleotide sequence: TGCAGCGGTCAGGGGAACTCCTACGAGCAGTACTTC. This translates into CSGQGNSYEQYF.

This clonotype was counted at least ten times. This could be a read error, since a much larger clone is one nucleotide away. This chain uses TRBV2 with TRBJ2-7; 8 nucleotides match TRBD1. This CDR3 comprises 12 residues. Germline-derived CDR1 and CDR2 are SNHLY and FYNNEI. Germline trimming cut 5 bases from V and 9 bases from J; bases unmatched to any gene: 6. The CDR3 DNA is TGTGCCAGCAGTCGGACAGGGTGGGGGCAGTACTTC. This codes for CASSRTGWGQYF. Full variable domain (outside the CDR3, taken from reference TRBV2 and TRBJ2-7): EPEVTQTPSHQVTQMGQEVILRCVPISNHLYFYWYRQILGQKVEFLVSFYNNEISEKSEIFDDQFSVERPDGSNFTLKIRSTKLEDSAMYFCASSRTGWGQYFGPGTRLTVT.

There are a few counts of this clonotype. The chain is built from TRBV6-2 or TRBV6-3 and TRBJ2-7; D is undetermined. Germline assignment: CDR1 MNHEY and CDR2 SVGEGT. The ends were cut back, 6 bases at V and 3 bases at J, with 12 bases in the middle. The CDR3 runs 13 residues. The CDR3 region is CASRLVSYYEQYF. The DNA for the CDR3 is TGTGCCAGCAGGCTTGTTTCTTACTACGAGCAGTACTTC.

The CDR3 bases are TGTGCCAGCAGCTTGGGACAGCGGGGGGCCGGGGAGACCCAGTACTTC. Translated: CASSLGQRGAGETQYF. The chain combines TRBV7-9 with TRBJ2-5; 9 bases match TRBD2. The germline CDR1 and CDR2 sequences are SEHNR and FQNEAQ (reference sequence). There are 16 residues in the CDR3. Trimming took 3 bases from V and 5 from J; bases not matched to a gene: 10.

This clonotype has a count of ten or more. The chain joins TRBV2 to TRBJ1-6; D remains ambiguous. Trimming removed 6 bases from V and 8 bases from J, with 14 bases in between. From germline, CDR1 is SNHLY and CDR2 FYNNEI. The CDR3 is made up of 14 amino acids. CDR3: CASSRGRADSPLHF. The CDR3 DNA reads TGTGCCAGCAGCCGCGGACGGGCAGATTCACCCCTCCACTTT.

V is TRBV5-8 and J is TRBJ2-7; D might be TRBD1 or TRBD2, each matching 5 bases. The V end lost 6 bases, the J end lost 1 base, and 17 bases lay between the germline ends. CDR1 and CDR2 (germline): SGHTS, YDEGEE. The CDR3 loop spans 15 amino acids. The CDR3 loop is CASNSGTSFSYEQYF. CDR3 DNA: TGTGCCAGCAATTCGGGGACGTCTTTTTCCTACGAGCAGTACTTC.

In its sample, this clonotype was seen many times. V usage is TRBV19 and J usage is TRBJ1-3; unclear D gene. Trimming pared 7 bases from V and 0 bases from J, leaving 13 bases between. Per the germline V gene, CDR1 is LNHDA and CDR2 is SQIVND (reference sequence). CDR3 size: 15 residues. The CDR3 reads CASNFGSDSGNTIYF. The CDR3 DNA is TGTGCCAGTAATTTCGGCTCCGACTCTGGAAACACCATATATTTT.

In regard to this clonotype: This may come from a read error, since a much larger clone is one base off. The V call is TRBV6-4, the J call TRBJ2-2; a possible D gene is TRBD2 (6 bases). Trimming removed 3 bases at V and 10 bases at J, with 15 bases between. Looked up from germline, CDR1 is MRHNA and CDR2 is SNTAGT. This CDR3 region has 14 residues. In DNA, the CDR3 is TGTGCCAGCAGTGAAGCGGGTGGTCTCGAGGAGCTGTTTTTT. This codes for CASSEAGGLEELFF.

This clonotype occurred a few times. J is TRBJ2-1 and V is TRBV7-6; a possible D gene is TRBD2 (5 bases). The CDR3 contains 16 residues. The germline V gene encodes CDR1 SGHVS and CDR2 FNYEAQ. V shed 5 bases and J shed 2 bases, with 16 bases lying between them. The CDR3 loop reads CASSPADLGTYNEQFF. Written as DNA, the CDR3 is TGTGCCAGCAGCCCAGCGGACTTGGGTACCTACAATGAGCAGTTCTTC.

This clonotype was seen repeatedly, ten times or more. The chain joins TRBV10-3 to TRBJ2-7; TRBD1 matches 8 bases. V gave up 2 bases and J gave up 4 bases; unmatched junction bases: 4. From germline, CDR1 is ENHRY and CDR2 SYGVKD. The CDR3 contains 14 residues. CDR3 sequence (DNA): TGTGCCATCAGTGAGACAGGGGGAACTTACGAGCAGTACTTC. This encodes CAISETGGTYEQYF.

In its sample, this clonotype was seen many times. The chain recombines TRBV6-2 or TRBV6-3 with TRBJ2-5; TRBD1 matches at 10 bases. There are 15 residues in the CDR3. Germline CDR1 MNHEY, CDR2 SVGEGT. V gave up 5 bases and J gave up 2 bases; unmatched junction bases: 5. This chain's CDR3 is CASSNRDRGQETQYF. CDR3 DNA sequence: TGTGCCAGCAGTAACCGGGACAGGGGACAAGAGACCCAGTACTTC.

The chain links TRBV7-2 to TRBJ2-5; 12 nucleotides agree with TRBD2. This CDR3 spans 15 amino acids. The V gene's germline CDR1 is SGHTA and CDR2 FQGNSA. V dropped 3 bases and J dropped 7; count of bases not matched to a gene: 6. CDR3 coding DNA: TGTGCCAGCAGCTTGACTAGCGGGAGACGGGGGACCCAGTACTTC. This encodes CASSLTSGRRGTQYF. The variable domain in full, with the rest retrieved from reference TRBV7-2 and TRBJ2-5, is GAGVSQSPSNKVTEKGKDVELRCDPISGHTALYWYRQSLGQGLEFLIYFQGNSAPDKSGLPSDRFSAERTGGSVSTLTIQRTQQEDSAVYLCASSLTSGRRGTQYFGPGTRLLVL.

The rearrangement joins TRBV18 to TRBJ2-7; D is possibly TRBD2 (6 bases). Between the trimmed V and J ends, which lost 9 bases and 1 base, there was a span of 19 bases. Germline assignment: CDR1 KGHSH and CDR2 LQKENI. The CDR3 is 15 amino acids. This CDR3 reads CARGDWLDPSYEQYF. CDR3 sequence (DNA): TGTGCCAGAGGGGACTGGCTTGATCCTTCCTACGAGCAGTACTTC.

This sequence joins TRBV19 and TRBJ2-3; unclear D gene. Trimming took off 6 bases at V and 2 bases at J, with 6 bases between the two ends. Germline V CDR1 and CDR2: LNHDA, SQIVND (reference sequence). The CDR3 is 12 residues long. The chain's CDR3 is CASRPNTDTQYF. As DNA, the CDR3 is TGTGCCAGTAGGCCAAACACAGATACGCAGTATTTT.

The chain has TRBV19 and TRBJ1-1, with 9 bases that match TRBD1. The CDR3 is made up of 17 amino acids. With 9 bases clipped from V and 0 bases from J, the junction kept 14 bases outside the gene matches. Germline-derived CDR1 and CDR2 are LNHDA and SQIVND (reference sequence). The CDR3 sequence is CASLHHRTGDMNTEAFF. CDR3 coding DNA: TGTGCCAGCCTACACCATCGGACAGGGGACATGAACACTGAAGCTTTCTTT.

There are many counts of this clonotype. The gene calls are TRBV6-2 or TRBV6-3 and TRBJ2-7; 7 bases fit TRBD1. J gave up 0 bases and V 5 bases, and 4 bases lay outside the gene matches. Germline CDR1 is MNHEY and CDR2 is SVGEGT. The CDR3 totals 14 residues. CDR3 sequence: CASSDRESSYEQYF. CDR3 nucleotides: TGTGCCAGCAGTGACAGGGAAAGCTCCTACGAGCAGTACTTC.

The rearrangement links TRBV11-2 to TRBJ2-6; D not certain. Trimming left V 4 bases short and J 0 bases short, with 10 bases between. Germline V gene sequence: CDR1 SGHAT, CDR2 FQNNGV. CDR3 length: 16 amino acids. The CDR3: CASSSREDSGANVLTF. DNA of the CDR3: TGTGCCAGCAGCTCAAGAGAGGACTCTGGGGCCAACGTCCTGACTTTC.

This clonotype was observed many times. The chain couples TRBV14 to TRBJ2-7, with a weak D call TRBD1 (5 bases). CDR1 and CDR2 from the germline V gene are SGHDN and FVKESK. Between the trimmed V and J ends, which lost 0 bases and 6 bases, there was a span of 9 bases. This CDR3 contains 13 residues. The CDR3 reads CASSQDRVGEQYF. In nucleotides, the CDR3 is TGTGCCAGCAGCCAAGACAGGGTGGGCGAGCAGTACTTC.

Notes on this clonotype: A much more abundant neighbour one base away suggests this may be a read error. The rearrangement uses TRBV12-5 and TRBJ1-1; D is unresolved. The CDR3 contains 13 residues. V lost 3 bases to trimming and J lost 6 bases, with 11 bases between them. Germline V gives CDR1 LGHNT, CDR2 FRNRAP. CDR3 residues: CASGLRFNAEAFF. CDR3 nucleotide sequence: TGTGCTAGTGGTTTAAGGTTTAACGCTGAAGCTTTCTTT. Looking up the rest from reference TRBV12-5 and TRBJ1-1 gives the full variable domain: DARVTQTPRHKVTEMGQEVTMRCQPILGHNTVFWYRQTMMQGLELLAYFRNRAPLDDSGMPKDRFSAEMPDATLATLKIQPSEPRDSAVYFCASGLRFNAEAFFGQGTRLTVV.

The V gene is TRBV20-1, the J gene TRBJ1-2; 8 bases fit TRBD1. The germline gives CDR1 DFQATT, CDR2 SNEGSKA (reference sequence). With V trimmed by 5 bases and J by 4 bases, 3 bases remained unmatched. The CDR3 runs to 12 residues. CDR3 sequence (DNA): TGCAGTGCTCCCGGGACAGGCTATGGCTACACCTTC. Its translation: CSAPGTGYGYTF.

The genes are TRBV25-1 and TRBJ1-1; 11 bases fit TRBD1. Germline CDR1 and CDR2: MGHDK and SYGVNS. The junction had 11 bases not matched to a gene; V was cut back by 7 bases and J by 4 bases. The CDR3 consists of 16 residues. This chain's CDR3 is CASIRDRGDVFTEAFF. The CDR3 DNA reads TGTGCCAGCATCCGGGACAGGGGGGATGTATTCACTGAAGCTTTCTTT.